Sequencing of this TCR beta chain was carried out in a study of T cells in localized non-small cell lung cancer. V lost 3 bases, J lost 3 bases, and 8 bases lay in between. Looked up from germline, CDR1 is ENHRY and CDR2 is SYGVKD. The CDR3 contains 13 residues. Clones were read by immunoSEQ multiplex PCR, and TCRdb kept only the in-frame ones, dropping some. The data show 25,000 to 30,000 clones, about 90% seen once. This clone was seen just once. The rearrangement uses TRBV10-3 and TRBJ1-1; D remains unclear. This specimen was peripheral blood mononuclear cells, taken before any cancer treatment. This receptor was taken from a woman aged 35 to 70 with stage III lung adenocarcinoma. CDR3 nucleotides: TGTGCCATCAGTGAAAGGACCGACACTGAAGCTTTCTTT. As protein: CAISERTDTEAFF.